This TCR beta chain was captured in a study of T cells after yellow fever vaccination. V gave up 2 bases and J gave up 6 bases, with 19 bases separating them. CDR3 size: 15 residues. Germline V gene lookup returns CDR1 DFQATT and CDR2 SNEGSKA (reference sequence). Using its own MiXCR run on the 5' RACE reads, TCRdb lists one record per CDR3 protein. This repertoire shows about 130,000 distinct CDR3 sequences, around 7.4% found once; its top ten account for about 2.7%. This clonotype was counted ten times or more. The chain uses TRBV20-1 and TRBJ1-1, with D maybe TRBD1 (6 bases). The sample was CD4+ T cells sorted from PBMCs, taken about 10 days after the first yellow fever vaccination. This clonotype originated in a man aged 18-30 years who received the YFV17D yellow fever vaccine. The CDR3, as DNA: TGCAGTGCTAGATCCCGAGGGGGGGGGAATGCTGAAGCTTTCTTT. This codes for CSARSRGGGNAEAFF.